The 18 T cell receptor beta chains below all came from one sample that was sequenced in a study of T cells in Graves' hyperthyroidism and ophthalmopathy. Amplified TCR beta CDR3 regions derived from RNA transcripts. Carried out on the TCR CDR3, a first-round RT-PCR used the HTBI primer set. TCRdb called the multiplex PCR reads again in MiXCR, with one record for every CDR3 protein. This sample has just under 750,000 distinct CDR3 sequences; approximately 36% occur once, and the top ten carry around 30%. The specimen was blood. Receptor source: a woman aged 40 to 50 with Graves' hyperthyroidism.

The chain carries TRBV5-1 and TRBJ1-2, with 7 nucleotides matching TRBD1. The V gene's germline CDR1 is SGHRS and CDR2 YFSETQ. V lost 1 base and J lost 8; bases outside the gene matches: 11. The CDR3 runs 15 residues. The CDR3, as DNA: TGCGCCAGCAGCTTGTCCCGGACCGGAGGGGGCGGCTACACCTTC. Translating gives CASSLSRTGGGGYTF.

The chain has TRBV4-3 and TRBJ2-7; weak D call: TRBD2 (6 bases). Between the trimmed V and J ends, which lost 0 bases and 4 bases, there was a span of 16 bases. CDR3 length: 16 residues. Per the germline V gene, CDR1 is LGHNA and CDR2 is YSLEER. The CDR3 loop reads CASSQEPTPEGYEQYF. The CDR3 region has the DNA TGCGCCAGCAGCCAAGAGCCGACACCGGAGGGATACGAGCAGTACTTC.

The genes are TRBV6-5 and TRBJ1-6; 9 nucleotides agree with TRBD1. Germline CDR1 reads MNHEY; CDR2 reads SVGAGI. This CDR3 has 14 residues. V shed 6 bases, J shed 10 bases, and the junction held 7 bases outside the gene matches. CDR3 amino acids: CASSPGTGSSPLHF. The CDR3 coding sequence is TGTGCCAGCAGCCCCGGGACAGGGTCCTCACCCCTCCACTTT.

In DNA form, the CDR3 reads TGTGCCAGCAGTTCCGGGACAGGTCTACCTGAAGCTTTCTTT. It specifies CASSSGTGLPEAFF. This chain connects TRBV6-5 to TRBJ1-1, with 8 bases aligning to TRBD1. J was trimmed by 6 bases and V by 4 bases; bases with no gene match: 7. The germline gives CDR1 MNHEY, CDR2 SVGAGI. The CDR3 has 14 residues.

The chain links TRBV10-3 to TRBJ2-3; 8 nucleotides match TRBD1. The CDR3 runs to 16 residues. V lost 11 bases and J lost 4; bases outside the gene matches: 17. CDR1 ENHRY and CDR2 SYGVKD come from the germline V gene. This chain's CDR3 is CASQRGLAGGPDTQYF. The CDR3 bases are TGTGCCTCTCAGAGGGGATTAGCAGGGGGCCCAGATACGCAGTATTTT.

This chain connects TRBV12-3 or TRBV12-4 to TRBJ2-7; maybe TRBD2 (6 bases). The CDR3 extends over 16 amino acids. Between the trimmed V and J ends, which lost 5 bases and 0 bases, there was a span of 17 bases. The CDR3 loop is CASSLTGGFGSYEQYF. In DNA, the CDR3 is TGTGCCAGCAGTCTCACTGGGGGGTTCGGCTCCTACGAGCAGTACTTC.

This clonotype was counted many times. The chain couples TRBV12-3 or TRBV12-4 to TRBJ2-7; TRBD1 matches 8 bases. The V gene end was trimmed by 3 bases and the J gene end by 7 bases; junction bases not matched to a gene: 5. The length of the CDR3 is 13 residues. CDR3 in amino acids: CASSLQGAGEQYF. CDR3 bases: TGTGCCAGCAGTTTGCAGGGGGCGGGGGAGCAGTACTTC.

V gene TRBV7-2 combines with J gene TRBJ2-7, with TRBD2 as a possible D gene (6 bases). Germline V CDR1 and CDR2: SGHTA, FQGNSA. Trimming pared 7 bases from V and 7 bases from J, leaving 20 bases between. The CDR3 consists of 14 residues. The CDR3 spells CASTPGGPVREQYF. The DNA for the CDR3 is TGTGCCAGCACCCCCGGAGGGCCCGTGAGAGAGCAGTACTTC.

This clonotype has ten or more counts. This sequence joins TRBV6-5 and TRBJ1-2; TRBD1 matches 10 bases. CDR3 length: 13 amino acids. Trimming took 7 bases from V and 8 from J; bases not matched to a gene: 7. The germline CDR1 and CDR2 sequences are MNHEY and SVGAGI. The DNA of the CDR3 is TGTGCCAGCATGGAGACAGGGGGCGAAGGCTACACCTTC. Protein: CASMETGGEGYTF.

Only a few counts were recorded for this clonotype. The rearrangement uses TRBV12-3 or TRBV12-4 and TRBJ2-2; 9 nucleotides agree with TRBD1. V lost 6 bases and J lost 5; bases outside the gene matches: 10. The CDR3 runs 16 residues. The CDR3 protein is CASSPEDRGVTGELFF. The CDR3 nucleotides read TGTGCCAGCAGCCCTGAGGACAGGGGTGTAACCGGGGAGCTGTTTTTT.

The CDR3 DNA follows: TGTGCCAGCAGTTCGGGGGGGCAGGTCAATGAGCAGTTCTTC. Its translation is CASSSGGQVNEQFF. This rearrangement joins TRBV12-3 or TRBV12-4 to TRBJ2-7; 8 positions match TRBD2. The closer fit of TRBJ2-1 to the DNA end suggests the J call may be wrong. This CDR3 spans 14 amino acids.

In this sample, this clonotype turned up many times. The genes are TRBV19 and TRBJ1-1; TRBD1 is a possible D gene (5 bases). CDR3 length: 14 residues. Germline loops: CDR1 LNHDA, CDR2 SQIVND (reference sequence). V lost 3 bases and J lost 0, with 8 bases in between. CDR3 sequence: CASSMPRVNTEAFF. CDR3 sequence (DNA): TGTGCCAGTAGTATGCCCAGGGTGAACACTGAAGCTTTCTTT.

This chain uses TRBV25-1 with TRBJ1-4; D is unclear. V was trimmed by 4 bases and J by 8 bases, leaving 8 bases between them. There are 12 residues in the CDR3. Germline CDR1 is MGHDK and CDR2 is SYGVNS. The CDR3, as DNA: TGTGCCAGCAGTGGATTGGGGGAAAAACTGTTTTTT. Translation: CASSGLGEKLFF.

The chain employs TRBV25-1 and TRBJ2-2; no definite D call. V was trimmed by 5 bases and J by 3 bases, leaving 10 bases between them. Germline CDR1 MGHDK, CDR2 SYGVNS. The CDR3 covers 14 residues. CDR3 residues: CASSSYKDTGELFF. The CDR3 nucleotides are TGTGCCAGCAGTTCCTATAAGGACACCGGGGAGCTGTTTTTT.

As for this clonotype: This may arise from a read error, as a much more abundant clone is one base away. CDR3 sequence: CASTLTERRGHTF. CDR3 sequence (DNA): TGTGCCAGTACCCTAACAGAGCGGCGAGGCCACACCTTC. The chain is built from TRBV19 and TRBJ1-2; D not resolved. The CDR3 is made up of 13 amino acids. Trimming removed 7 bases from V and 12 bases from J, with 21 bases in between. Germline V gene lookup returns CDR1 LNHDA and CDR2 SQIVND (reference sequence).

The chain links TRBV19 to TRBJ1-5; 7 bases line up with TRBD1. V lost 5 bases to trimming and J lost 9 bases; unmatched junction nucleotides: 16. The CDR3 loop spans 16 amino acids. Looked up from germline, CDR1 is LNHDA and CDR2 is SQIVND (reference sequence). The DNA for the CDR3 is TGTGCCAGTAGTCATGCTTTGACAGGGTTATCGGGGCCCCAGCATTTT. Amino acid sequence: CASSHALTGLSGPQHF.

With respect to this clonotype: A single base separates this from a much larger clone, so it may be a read error. V gene TRBV5-6 combines with J gene TRBJ1-2; 7 bases are a match to TRBD1. The CDR3 loop spans 16 amino acids. Germline-derived CDR1 and CDR2 are SGHDT and YYEEEE. The CDR3 region has the DNA TGTGCCAGCAGCTTGGTTGGAGGACAGGTTGATCGTGGCTACGCCTTC. Translation gives CASSLVGGQVDRGYAF.

This clonotype was seen just once. This may be a read error, as it is one base from a much larger clone. The chain carries TRBV29-1 and TRBJ2-3; D is perhaps TRBD2 (6 bases). Trimming cost V 7 bases and J 6 bases, with 14 bases left between them. Germline V gives CDR1 SQVTM, CDR2 ANQGSEA. This CDR3 is built from 12 residues. The CDR3 coding sequence is TGCAGCGCCGGAGGGGAAATGGATACGCAGTATTTT. The encoded protein is CSAGGEMDTQYF.